The entry that follows covers one T cell receptor (beta chain) sequence. The antigen is unknown. These data belong to a study of T cell responses to AZD1222 COVID-19 vaccine. Study results and limitations: At baseline, just a handful of AZD1222 recipients tested seropositive.

V lost 4 bases, J lost 0 bases, and 12 bases lay in between. The CDR3 loop spans 15 amino acids. Germline-derived CDR1 and CDR2 are SGHNT and YYREEE (reference sequence). The method was immunoSEQ multiplex PCR; TCRdb's version includes in-frame clones alone and lacks a portion of them. The repertoire includes over 150,000 clones, around 90% of them detected once, and about 1.6% sits in the top ten. V and J are TRBV5-4 and TRBJ2-3; the D gene is possibly TRBD1 (6 bases). This sequence was found in an adult in good health. The sample here was peripheral blood, taken on day 0 of AZD1222 vaccination. CDR3 sequence: CASSGGGSSTDTQYF. In DNA, the CDR3 is TGTGCCAGCAGCGGGGGCGGGTCTAGCACAGATACGCAGTATTTT.